Included here is one TCR beta chain sequence, with context. TCRdb used MiXCR to reprocess the RT-PCR reads, holding one entry per CDR3 protein. This sample carries roughly 880,000 distinct CDR3 sequences, roughly 18% of them seen once, and the ten largest clones take around 5.5%. This entry comes from a study of patients and donors after allogeneic stem cell transplantation. CDR3 length equals 17 residues. V lost 0 bases to trimming and J lost 7 bases; unmatched junction nucleotides: 11. Germline CDR1 is SGHDT and CDR2 is YYEEEE. Sequenced material: blood, either unsorted or a sorted T cell fraction (not recorded which). The sequence was collected from a human donor who was either an allogeneic HSCT recipient or a stem cell or donor lymphocyte infusion donor (not recorded which). It is not recorded whose cells these are; they may come from a transplant donor. The chain is built from TRBV5-6 and TRBJ2-2, with 8 bases that match TRBD2. DNA for the CDR3: TGTGCCAGCAGCTTGGTGGTAGCGGGGATCACGCACGGGGAGCTGTTTTTT. Its protein is CASSLVVAGITHGELFF. Full variable domain (outside the CDR3, taken from reference TRBV5-6 and TRBJ2-2): DAGVTQSPTHLIKTRGQQVTLRCSPKSGHDTVSWYQQALGQGPQFIFQYYEEEERQRGNFPDRFSGHQFPNYSSELNVNALLLGDSALYLCASSLVVAGITHGELFFGEGSRLTVL.